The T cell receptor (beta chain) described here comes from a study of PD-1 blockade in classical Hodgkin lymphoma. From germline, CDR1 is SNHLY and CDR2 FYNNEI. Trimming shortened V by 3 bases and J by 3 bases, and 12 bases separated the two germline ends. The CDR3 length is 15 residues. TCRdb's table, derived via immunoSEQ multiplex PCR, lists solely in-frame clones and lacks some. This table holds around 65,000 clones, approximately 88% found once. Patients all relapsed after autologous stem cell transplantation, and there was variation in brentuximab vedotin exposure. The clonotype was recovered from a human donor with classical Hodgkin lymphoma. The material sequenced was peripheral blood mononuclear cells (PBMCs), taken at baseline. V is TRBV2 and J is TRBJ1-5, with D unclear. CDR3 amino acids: CASSESALPNQPQHF. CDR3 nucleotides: TGTGCCAGCAGTGAGTCCGCGCTCCCCAATCAGCCCCAGCATTTT.